The subject of this entry is one T cell receptor (beta chain). Antigen unknown. Trimming cost V 3 bases and J 8 bases, with 5 bases left between them. There are 11 residues in the CDR3. Germline V CDR1 and CDR2: LNHDA, SQIVND (reference sequence). This entry comes from a study of regulatory T cells in long-lasting Graves disease. General study points: Persistent Graves' patients showed less TCR diversity than newly diagnosed ones.

Time point defined: persistent/refractory GD, antithyroid drugs over 5 years with positive TRAb. RNA from PBMCs was the source of the TCR library. Patients met American Thyroid Association criteria for Graves' disease. HTBI primers from iRepertoire and Arm-PCR of CDR3 regions yielded the TCR beta libraries. TCRdb called the multiplex PCR reads again in MiXCR, with one record for every CDR3 protein. The profile covers approximately 360,000 distinct CDR3 sequences, with approximately 25% appearing a single time and 25% to 30% taken by the ten largest. Specimen: peripheral blood mononuclear cells (PBMCs), collected when the disease was refractory, from a patient treated with antithyroid drugs. The chain employs TRBV19 and TRBJ1-5; D gene ambiguous. This TCR was sampled from a woman in her forties with Graves disease. Here the CDR3 reads CASSMRKPQHF. The CDR3 DNA is TGTGCCAGTAGTATGCGGAAGCCCCAGCATTTT.